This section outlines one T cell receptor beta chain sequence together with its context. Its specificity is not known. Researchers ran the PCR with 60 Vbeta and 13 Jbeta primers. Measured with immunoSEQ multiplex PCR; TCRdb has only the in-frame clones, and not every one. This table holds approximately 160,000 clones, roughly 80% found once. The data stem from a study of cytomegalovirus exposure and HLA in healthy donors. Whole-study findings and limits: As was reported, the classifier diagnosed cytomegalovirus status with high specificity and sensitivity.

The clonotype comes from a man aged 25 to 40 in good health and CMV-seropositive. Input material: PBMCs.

DNA of the CDR3: TGCGCCAGCAGCCAAGATATATACGGAGGGCGGACGAACACTGAAGCTTTCTTT. This codes for CASSQDIYGGRTNTEAFF. The chain combines TRBV4-3 with TRBJ1-1, with unresolved D. Germline values: CDR1 LGHNA, CDR2 YSLEER. The CDR3 totals 18 residues. Trimming took off 0 bases at V and 1 base at J, with 18 bases between the two ends.